The 28 T cell receptor beta chains given below trace back to one sample, sequenced in a study of T-cell reconstitution after alpha-beta-depleted transplantation in children (dated by TCRdb to the mid-2010s). Read against the paper, the sample's treatment or condition label means: allogeneic hematopoietic cell transplantation with graft depleted of TCRalphabeta T cells and CD19 B cells. The library was generated by PCR. Sequencing was performed on an Illumina HiSeq 2500. To normalize quantification of the TCRbeta repertoire, the TCR libraries were built with molecular barcoding that relied on unique molecular identifiers. TCRdb reprocessing: public reads trimmed at Q25 with fastp, clones called with MiXCR, in-frame beta chains kept. All rows with the same CDR3 protein become a single entry with the most common DNA and genes. This sample lists about 980,000 distinct CDR3 sequences; around 30% were detected once. The ten largest clonotypes hold over 25% of the sample.

The sample consisted of PBMCs, mostly from graft donor cells, taken 360 days after TCRalphabeta/CD19-depleted stem cell transplant. All receptors come from a boy under two years old who had a stem cell transplant for SCID, so the T cells may come from the graft donor.

This clonotype turned up a few times. The chain recombines TRBV18 with TRBJ2-1, with no clear D. This CDR3 spans 16 amino acids. Germline CDR1 is KGHSH and CDR2 is LQKENI. V shed 3 bases and J shed 0 bases, with 12 bases lying between them. In DNA, the CDR3 is TGTGCCAGCTCACCGTTGCCGGTCAGCTCCTACAATGAGCAGTTCTTC. The encoded protein is CASSPLPVSSYNEQFF.

This clonotype was observed a handful of times. The rearrangement joins TRBV6-6 to TRBJ1-2; a weak D match, TRBD1 (5 bases). CDR3 length equals 12 residues. V was clipped by 6 bases and J by 5 bases, with 10 bases between them. CDR1 and CDR2 (germline): MNHNY, SVGAGI (reference sequence). This chain's CDR3 is CASSGRVYGYTF. Here the CDR3 DNA reads TGTGCCAGCAGCGGCAGGGTTTATGGCTACACCTTC.

This clonotype was counted ten times or more. The V call is TRBV12-3 or TRBV12-4, the J call TRBJ2-3; no firm D call. Trimming cost V 3 bases and J 2 bases, with 6 bases left between them. There are 13 residues in the CDR3. CDR3 in amino acids: CASSFRNTDTQYF. The CDR3 coding sequence is TGTGCCAGCAGTTTTCGTAACACAGATACGCAGTATTTT.

This clonotype was detected only once. The chain couples TRBV5-1 to TRBJ2-7; D could derive from TRBD1 or TRBD2 (7 bases each). The CDR3 totals 15 residues. CDR1 and CDR2 (germline): SGHRS, YFSETQ. V lost 4 bases and J lost 4, with 18 bases in between. In DNA form, the CDR3 reads TGCGCCAGCAGCGCAACCCAGGGGGGGATATACGAGCAGTACTTC. Translation: CASSATQGGIYEQYF.

The V gene is TRBV11-3, the J gene TRBJ2-3, with D possibly being TRBD1 or TRBD2 (6 bases each). The CDR3 sequence is 15 residues long. Deletions cut 5 bases from V and 4 bases from J, with 16 bases between. In germline, CDR1 is SGHNT, CDR2 YENEEA. The CDR3 loop is CASSPGTGRSDTQYF. Written as DNA, the CDR3 is TGTGCCAGCAGCCCAGGCACAGGGAGGTCAGATACGCAGTATTTT. The variable domain in full, with the rest retrieved from reference TRBV11-3 and TRBJ2-3, is EAGVVQSPRYKIIEKKQPVAFWCNPISGHNTLYWYLQNLGQGPELLIRYENEEAVDDSQLPKDRFSAERLKGVDSTLKIQPAELGDSAVYLCASSPGTGRSDTQYFGPGTRLTVL.

This clonotype has a handful of counts. The V call is TRBV10-3, the J call TRBJ2-3; 9 bases are shared with TRBD2. The CDR3 sequence is 15 residues long. Trimming at V came to 3 bases and at J to 6 bases, leaving 7 bases not matched to a gene. Germline-derived CDR1 and CDR2 are ENHRY and SYGVKD. CDR3 DNA: TGTGCCATCAGTGAAGAGCGGGGGGTGCGGGATACGCAGTATTTT. As protein: CAISEERGVRDTQYF.

V and J are TRBV7-9 and TRBJ1-1; D unresolved. The CDR3 is 15 amino acids. Trimming stripped 5 bases from V and 4 bases from J, with 17 bases between. Germline assignment: CDR1 SEHNR and CDR2 FQNEAQ (reference sequence). CDR3 bases: TGTGCCAGCAGCCAACGTAGGTCCGTCGGCACTGAAGCTTTCTTT. This sequence encodes CASSQRRSVGTEAFF. Complete variable domain (other parts from reference TRBV7-9 and TRBJ1-1): DTGVSQNPRHKITKRGQNVTFRCDPISEHNRLYWYRQTLGQGPEFLTYFQNEAQLEKSRLLSDRFSAERPKGSFSTLEIQRTEQGDSAMYLCASSQRRSVGTEAFFGQGTRLTVV.

The J gene is TRBJ2-3, the V gene TRBV20-1; 11 bases align to TRBD1. The germline V gene has CDR1 DFQATT and CDR2 SNEGSKA (reference sequence). Trimming removed 2 bases from V and 7 bases from J; junction bases left unmatched: 8. The CDR3 loop spans 15 amino acids. This chain's CDR3 is CSARLDRGPKNTQYF. The CDR3 region has the DNA TGCAGTGCTAGATTGGACAGGGGGCCTAAAAATACGCAGTATTTT.

This clonotype was seen a handful of times. The chain carries TRBV28 and TRBJ2-1; D remains ambiguous. CDR3 size: 15 residues. CDR1 and CDR2 (germline): MDHEN, SYDVKM. Trimming removed 6 bases at V and 0 bases at J, with 12 bases between. The CDR3 DNA reads as TGTGCCAGCAGGCCCAGTCTACTCTCCTACAATGAGCAGTTCTTC. Its translation: CASRPSLLSYNEQFF.

This clonotype was seen more than once but under ten times. The rearrangement joins TRBV2 to TRBJ2-1; the D is unclear. This CDR3 contains 12 residues. Trimming cost V 1 base and J 10 bases, with 8 bases left between them. Germline V gives CDR1 SNHLY, CDR2 FYNNEI. CDR3 residues: CASSEELLEQFF. CDR3 sequence (DNA): TGTGCCAGCAGTGAAGAGCTGCTGGAGCAGTTCTTC. Variable domain in full (rest from reference TRBV2 and TRBJ2-1): EPEVTQTPSHQVTQMGQEVILRCVPISNHLYFYWYRQILGQKVEFLVSFYNNEISEKSEIFDDQFSVERPDGSNFTLKIRSTKLEDSAMYFCASSEELLEQFFGPGTRLTVL.

A few counts support this clonotype. The chain couples TRBV13 to TRBJ1-1; possible D gene TRBD1, 5 bases. CDR3 size: 19 residues. The V end lost 2 bases, the J end lost 5 bases, and 27 bases lay between the germline ends. CDR1 and CDR2 from the germline V gene are PRHDT and FYEKMQ (reference sequence). The DNA of the CDR3 is TGTGCCAGCAGCTTAAATTTCCGAGGAGCGGGGCTCGTTCTGACTGAAGCTTTCTTT. It specifies CASSLNFRGAGLVLTEAFF.

This clonotype was found a few times. V gene TRBV27 combines with J gene TRBJ2-2; TRBD1 is a possible D gene (6 bases). Germline CDR1 is MNHEY and CDR2 is SMNVEV (reference sequence). The CDR3 is 15 amino acids. V lost 8 bases to trimming and J lost 4 bases, with 17 bases between them. CDR3 amino acids: CASRHHRERTGELFF. CDR3 nucleotide sequence: TGTGCCAGCCGCCACCACAGGGAGCGCACCGGGGAGCTGTTTTTT.

The chain joins TRBV7-6 to TRBJ2-1, with D possibly being TRBD2 (7 bases). The CDR3 spans 18 residues. Germline values: CDR1 SGHVS, CDR2 FNYEAQ. Trimming removed 1 base at V and 2 bases at J, with 18 bases between. The CDR3: CASSLGYGGGGPYNEQFF. The CDR3 DNA follows: TGTGCCAGCAGCTTAGGGTACGGCGGGGGCGGCCCCTACAATGAGCAGTTCTTC.

The genes are TRBV7-2 and TRBJ2-3; D gene uncertain. Deletions cut 1 base from V and 5 bases from J, with 7 bases between. Per the germline V gene, CDR1 is SGHTA and CDR2 is FQGNSA. The CDR3 sequence is 13 residues long. The chain's CDR3 is CASSLDGEDTQYF. The CDR3 nucleotides read TGTGCCAGCAGCTTAGATGGGGAAGATACGCAGTATTTT.

The CDR3 is CSARDNKRVGDEQFF. CDR3 nucleotide sequence: TGCAGTGCTAGAGACAATAAGCGGGTGGGCGATGAGCAGTTCTTC. V gene TRBV20-1 combines with J gene TRBJ2-1, with a possible D match to TRBD2 (6 bases). V was pared by 0 bases and J by 8 bases, with 17 bases between. The CDR3 contains 15 residues. Per germline, CDR1 DFQATT and CDR2 SNEGSKA (reference sequence).

This clonotype was recorded a few times. The chain uses TRBV20-1 and TRBJ2-4, with 7 bases identical to TRBD2. CDR1 DFQATT and CDR2 SNEGSKA come from the germline V gene (reference sequence). The ends lost 6 bases at V and 0 bases at J; junction bases unmatched: 5. The length of the CDR3 is 14 residues. The CDR3 sequence is CSARGGLAKNIQYF. The CDR3 region has the DNA TGCAGTGCGCGCGGGGGACTAGCCAAAAACATTCAGTACTTC.

This clonotype has more than one count but fewer than ten. The chain employs TRBV15 and TRBJ2-3; 9 nucleotides agree with TRBD2. Losses at the gene ends were 0 bases for V and 5 bases for J; bases not matched to a gene: 9. Looked up from germline, CDR1 is LNHNV and CDR2 is YYDKDF (reference sequence). The CDR3 length is 17 residues. The CDR3 here is CATSRDPSGGPGDTQYF. The DNA of the CDR3 is TGTGCCACCAGCAGAGATCCGAGCGGGGGGCCGGGAGATACGCAGTATTTT.

Only a few counts were recorded for this clonotype. The chain joins TRBV4-3 to TRBJ2-5, with 7 positions matching TRBD1. J gave up 1 base and V 0 bases, and 5 bases lay outside the gene matches. There are 16 residues in the CDR3. Germline CDR1 LGHNA, CDR2 YSLEER. CDR3 sequence: CASSQDAGGAQETQYF. The CDR3 nucleotides are TGCGCCAGCAGCCAAGATGCAGGGGGAGCCCAAGAGACCCAGTACTTC.

The V call is TRBV4-3, the J call TRBJ2-3, with TRBD2 matching over 10 bases. V gave up 0 bases and J gave up 2 bases; unmatched junction bases: 5. In germline, CDR1 is LGHNA, CDR2 YSLEER. This CDR3 is built from 17 residues. The CDR3, as DNA: TGCGCCAGCAGCCAAGATTTTAGCGGGGGGCTCACAGATACGCAGTATTTT. Its protein is CASSQDFSGGLTDTQYF.

V usage is TRBV7-3 and J usage is TRBJ2-3, with no clear D. This CDR3 spans 13 amino acids. Trimming left V 5 bases short and J 0 bases short, with 6 bases between. Germline V gene sequence: CDR1 SGHTA, CDR2 FQGTGA. The CDR3 nucleotides read TGTGCCAGCAGCACGGACAGCACAGATACGCAGTATTTT. Encoded protein: CASSTDSTDTQYF.

This clonotype came up many times. The chain has TRBV6-2 or TRBV6-3 and TRBJ2-7, with D perhaps TRBD1 (6 bases). The germline V gene has CDR1 MNHEY and CDR2 SVGEGT. With 0 bases removed from V and 7 bases from J, the gap between germline ends came to 19 bases. There are 16 residues in the CDR3. CDR3 in DNA: TGTGCCAGCAGTTACTCTTGGGGGCAGATCCCGGAGGAGCAGTACTTC. Amino acids: CASSYSWGQIPEEQYF.

The sample holds many counts of this clonotype. The V call is TRBV4-1, the J call TRBJ2-1; 7 bases are shared with TRBD1. V was clipped by 4 bases and J by 9 bases; unmatched bases: 3. This CDR3 region has 12 residues. Germline CDR1 reads MGHRA; CDR2 reads YSYEKL. The chain's CDR3 is CASSRQGGEQFF. In DNA, the CDR3 is TGCGCCAGCAGCCGACAGGGCGGTGAGCAGTTCTTC.

The V gene is TRBV3-1, the J gene TRBJ2-3, with 7 bases fitting TRBD1. The CDR3 sequence is 15 residues long. The germline V gene has CDR1 LGHDT and CDR2 YNNKEL (reference sequence). Losses at the gene ends were 10 bases for V and 2 bases for J; bases not matched to a gene: 12. The CDR3 spells CATSNTDRVTDTQYF. In nucleotides, the CDR3 is TGTGCCACGTCAAACACCGACAGGGTCACAGATACGCAGTATTTT.

In this sample, this clonotype turned up a few times. The J gene is TRBJ1-1, the V gene TRBV4-1; D remains ambiguous. The CDR3 sequence is 17 residues long. The V gene lost 0 bases and the J gene lost 4 bases, with 18 bases spanning the gap. The germline gives CDR1 MGHRA, CDR2 YSYEKL. The CDR3 loop reads CASSQDLRDYWGTEAFF. In DNA form, the CDR3 reads TGCGCCAGCAGCCAAGATTTGCGAGATTATTGGGGCACTGAAGCTTTCTTT.

V is TRBV9 and J is TRBJ2-2; 8 nucleotides line up with TRBD2. This CDR3 is 16 amino acids long. V shed 4 bases and J 3 bases; nucleotides not matched to a gene: 8. Germline V lookup: CDR1 SGDLS, CDR2 YYNGEE. This CDR3 is CASSILAEGHTGELFF. CDR3 bases: TGTGCCAGCAGCATACTAGCGGAAGGGCACACCGGGGAGCTGTTTTTT.

In DNA, the CDR3 is TGCAGCGTTGAAAGAGCAGGGGGCTATGGCTACACCTTC. Encoded protein: CSVERAGGYGYTF. This chain links TRBV29-1 with TRBJ1-2, with 7 bases that match TRBD1. Trimming took 2 bases from V and 4 from J; bases not matched to a gene: 4. Germline CDR1 reads SQVTM; CDR2 reads ANQGSEA. The CDR3 runs 13 residues.

This clonotype was found a few times. The V and J genes are TRBV20-1 and TRBJ1-4; unclear D gene. Deletions cut 6 bases from V and 4 bases from J, with 15 bases between. The CDR3 extends over 14 amino acids. CDR1 DFQATT and CDR2 SNEGSKA come from the germline V gene (reference sequence). CDR3 sequence: CSATTQADNEKLFF. Here the CDR3 DNA reads TGCAGTGCCACTACCCAGGCCGATAATGAAAAACTGTTTTTT.

This CDR3 is CASRIGLAGGYEQYF. CDR3 coding DNA: TGTGCCAGCAGGATTGGGCTAGCGGGGGGATACGAGCAGTACTTC. The chain uses TRBV28 and TRBJ2-7; 11 bases are a match to TRBD2. There are 15 residues in the CDR3. V was pared by 6 bases and J by 4 bases, with 8 bases of the junction left unmatched. CDR1 is MDHEN, CDR2 SYDVKM, per germline.